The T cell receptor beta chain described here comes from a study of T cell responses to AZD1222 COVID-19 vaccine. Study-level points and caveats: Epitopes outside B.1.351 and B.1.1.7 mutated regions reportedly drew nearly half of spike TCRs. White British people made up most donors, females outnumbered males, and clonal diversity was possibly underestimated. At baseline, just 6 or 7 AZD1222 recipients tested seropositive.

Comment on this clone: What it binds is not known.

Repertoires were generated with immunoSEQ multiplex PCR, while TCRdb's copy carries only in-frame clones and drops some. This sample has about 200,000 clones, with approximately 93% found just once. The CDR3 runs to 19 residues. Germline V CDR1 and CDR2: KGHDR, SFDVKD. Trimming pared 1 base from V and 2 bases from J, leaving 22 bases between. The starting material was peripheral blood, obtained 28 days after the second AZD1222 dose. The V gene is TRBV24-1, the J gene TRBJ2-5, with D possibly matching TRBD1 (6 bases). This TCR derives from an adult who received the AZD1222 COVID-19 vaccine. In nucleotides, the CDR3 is TGTGCCACCAGTGATTTCGGGACCACAGGGACGTTGGTTCAAGAGACCCAGTACTTC. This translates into CATSDFGTTGTLVQETQYF.